The sequence of this T cell receptor (beta chain) was determined in a study of T cell responses to AZD1222 COVID-19 vaccine. With regard to this clone: The antigen is unknown.

Study-level findings and limits: Compared with day 0, the breadth and depth of the Spike-specific TCR repertoire rose significantly after two doses of AZD1222. Seropositive status at baseline applied to only 5 to 7 AZD1222 recipients. All repertoire sampling was performed exclusively after the peak T cell response. As reported, nearly half of all spike-specific TCRs target variant regions that are unmutated.

Profiling relied on immunoSEQ multiplex PCR, and the TCRdb table lists in-frame clones only, not all of them. The table has about 120,000 clones, 90% seen once. CDR3 length equals 15 residues. Germline V gene lookup returns CDR1 MNHEY and CDR2 SVGEGT. Trimming removed 0 bases from V and 4 bases from J, with 12 bases in between. V gene TRBV6-2 or TRBV6-3 combines with J gene TRBJ2-5; D perhaps matches TRBD2 (5 bases). The receptor's source is an adult in good health. Material: peripheral blood, obtained on day 0 of MenACWY control vaccination. Here the CDR3 DNA reads TGTGCCAGCAGTTACTCGAGGCGAGGAGGAGAGACCCAGTACTTC. It translates to CASSYSRRGGETQYF.